This passage covers 24 T cell receptor beta chains from one sample sequenced in a study of metastatic and nonmetastatic thyroid tumors. TCRdb re-called the PCR reads via MiXCR. The sample consists of more than 10,000 clones, about 25% of them appearing once. Patients underwent thyroid surgery, and none had received any treatment before it. The sequenced material came from blood. Receptors originate from a male donor with papillary thyroid cancer or a benign thyroid nodule (not recorded which). Some clones in this sample may be carry-over from other donors' samples.

This chain connects TRBV3-1 to TRBJ2-7, with TRBD1 identical over 10 bases. The CDR3 totals 16 residues. J was trimmed by 7 bases and V by 1 base; bases with no gene match: 10. Germline V gives CDR1 LGHDT, CDR2 YNNKEL (reference sequence). This chain's CDR3 is CASSQVFRDRGEEQYF. For the CDR3, the DNA is TGTGCCAGCAGCCAAGTGTTCCGGGACAGGGGTGAAGAGCAGTACTTC.

The V and J genes are TRBV6-1 and TRBJ1-2; no clear D gene. The CDR3 runs 12 residues. The germline gives CDR1 MNHNS, CDR2 SASEGT. The V end was cut by 2 bases, the J end by 5 bases, with 6 bases between. The CDR3 sequence: CASSERDYGYTF. CDR3 nucleotides: TGTGCCAGCAGTGAAAGGGATTATGGCTACACCTTC.

This clone was detected many times. The rearrangement uses TRBV7-3 and TRBJ2-2; D is perhaps TRBD1 (6 bases). Trimming left V 5 bases short and J 1 base short, with 14 bases between. The germline V gene has CDR1 SGHTA and CDR2 FQGTGA. This CDR3 region has 16 residues. In nucleotides, the CDR3 is TGTGCCAGCAGCCCGATGACAGGCGGGAACACCGGGGAGCTGTTTTTT. It specifies CASSPMTGGNTGELFF.

A few counts support this clone. This chain links TRBV6-2 or TRBV6-3 with TRBJ2-1; D gene unclear. Trimming shortened V by 8 bases and J by 6 bases, and 20 bases separated the two germline ends. This CDR3 has 15 residues. Germline CDR1 and CDR2: MNHEY and SVGEGT. CDR3 DNA: TGTGCCAGCTCCCGCCCCGCCGACGGACCCAATGAGCAGTTCTTC. This codes for CASSRPADGPNEQFF.

The rearrangement joins TRBV19 to TRBJ1-1; 9 bases agree with TRBD1. The CDR3 is made up of 14 amino acids. Germline V gene lookup returns CDR1 LNHDA and CDR2 SQIVND (reference sequence). The junction had 2 bases not matched to a gene; V was cut back by 5 bases and J by 1 base. CDR3 in DNA: TGTGCCAGTAGTGGGACAGGGAGGAACACTGAAGCTTTCTTT. This codes for CASSGTGRNTEAFF.

This clone has only a few counts. V and J are TRBV30 and TRBJ1-5; D possibly corresponds to TRBD1 (6 bases). The CDR3 runs to 12 residues. Germline assignment: CDR1 GTSNPN and CDR2 SVGIG (reference sequence). Trimming stripped 3 bases from V and 6 bases from J, with 9 bases between. CDR3 sequence reads: CAWSPGVQPQHF. The CDR3 DNA reads TGTGCCTGGAGCCCAGGGGTTCAGCCCCAGCATTTT.

The gene calls are TRBV6-2 or TRBV6-3 and TRBJ1-2; D gene ambiguous. Germline assignment: CDR1 MNHEY and CDR2 SVGEGT. V was shortened by 3 bases and J by 6 bases, with 14 bases between the two germline ends. The CDR3 is 14 residues long. The CDR3 bases are TGTGCCAGCAGTTATCTTGTGGGTACCGATGGCTACACCTTC. Protein: CASSYLVGTDGYTF.

Concerning this clone itself: A much bigger clone sits one base away, suggesting this may be a read error. V and J are TRBV20-1 and TRBJ2-1; 8 positions match TRBD1. V dropped 3 bases and J dropped 7; count of bases not matched to a gene: 8. Germline lookup yields CDR1 DFQATT and CDR2 SNEGSKA (reference sequence). This CDR3 spans 14 amino acids. For the CDR3, the DNA is TGCAGTGCTAGTAACGGGACAGGCACGAATGAGCAGTTCTTC. Encoded protein: CSASNGTGTNEQFF.

This clone rates as medium-sized. The rearrangement joins TRBV12-3 or TRBV12-4 to TRBJ1-2, with 10 nucleotides matching TRBD1. The trim removed 6 bases at V and 7 bases at J, leaving 5 bases unmatched. The CDR3 covers 13 residues. This chain's CDR3 is CASSRDRGGGYTF. CDR3 nucleotides: TGTGCCAGCAGCCGGGACAGGGGAGGTGGCTACACCTTC.

The chain carries TRBV7-8 and TRBJ2-7, with 11 bases aligning to TRBD1. This CDR3 is 14 amino acids long. Germline V gene sequence: CDR1 SGHVS, CDR2 FQNEAQ. After removal of 4 bases from V and 4 bases from J, the junction contained 3 bases not matched to a gene. This chain's CDR3 is CASSWRDRGYEQYF. CDR3 nucleotides: TGTGCCAGCAGCTGGAGGGACAGGGGGTACGAGCAGTACTTC.

This clone has at least ten counts. The chain is built from TRBV30 and TRBJ1-2; D is possibly TRBD1 (5 bases). In germline, CDR1 is GTSNPN, CDR2 SVGIG (reference sequence). CDR3 length: 11 residues. Trimming pared 0 bases from V and 6 bases from J, leaving 5 bases between. This CDR3 reads CAWSVQDGYTF. The CDR3 DNA follows: TGTGCCTGGAGTGTACAGGATGGCTACACCTTC. The complete variable domain, with remaining parts taken from reference TRBV30 and TRBJ1-2, reads SQTIHQWPATLVQPVGSPLSLECTVEGTSNPNLYWYRQAAGRGLQLLFYSVGIGQISSEVPQNLSASRPQDRQFILSSKKLLLSDSGFYLCAWSVQDGYTFGSGTRLTVV.

This clone was counted a few times. The chain has TRBV28 and TRBJ1-2, with 7 bases that match TRBD1. After removal of 6 bases from V and 8 bases from J, the junction contained 12 bases not matched to a gene. This CDR3 spans 14 amino acids. The germline CDR1 and CDR2 sequences are MDHEN and SYDVKM. The CDR3 sequence: CASRGETGSRGYTF. The CDR3 DNA sequence: TGTGCCAGCAGAGGAGAGACAGGGTCAAGGGGCTACACCTTC.

V and J are TRBV6-1 and TRBJ2-5; 14 bases map to TRBD2. After removal of 4 bases from V and 0 bases from J, the junction contained 10 bases not matched to a gene. Germline loops: CDR1 MNHNS, CDR2 SASEGT. CDR3 length equals 19 residues. The CDR3 spells CASSGTGTSGRFDQETQYF. DNA for the CDR3: TGTGCCAGCAGTGGGACCGGGACTAGCGGGAGATTCGACCAAGAGACCCAGTACTTC.

This clone turned up a few times. The chain has TRBV6-2 or TRBV6-3 and TRBJ1-1; D is possibly TRBD1 (5 bases). The germline V gene encodes CDR1 MNHEY and CDR2 SVGEGT. This CDR3 spans 13 amino acids. The V and J ends lost 2 bases and 5 bases respectively, with 9 bases between them. CDR3 sequence: CASSYGGGTEAFF. The CDR3, as DNA: TGTGCCAGCAGTTACGGGGGAGGGACTGAAGCTTTCTTT.

This clone was recorded a few times. This rearrangement joins TRBV2 to TRBJ2-7; no clear D gene. V lost 0 bases and J 8 bases, leaving 8 bases between the germline ends. The CDR3 sequence is 12 residues long. Germline CDR1 and CDR2: SNHLY and FYNNEI. CDR3 nucleotide sequence: TGTGCCAGCAGTGAAGCGTTGGCACAGCAGTACTTC. This gives the protein CASSEALAQQYF.

This clone has more than one count but fewer than ten. The chain carries TRBV24-1 and TRBJ2-1; tentative D call: TRBD2 (6 bases). There are 16 residues in the CDR3. Germline CDR1 and CDR2: KGHDR and SFDVKD. V lost 1 base to trimming and J lost 0 bases, with 9 bases between them. Written as DNA, the CDR3 is TGTGCCACCAGTGATTTCCGGGGGAGCTCCTACAATGAGCAGTTCTTC. It encodes CATSDFRGSSYNEQFF.

This clone was observed at least ten times. This sequence joins TRBV29-1 and TRBJ1-5, with D tentatively TRBD1 (6 bases). CDR1 is SQVTM and CDR2 is ANQGSEA in the germline V gene. V was trimmed by 6 bases and J by 7 bases, leaving 13 bases between them. CDR3 length: 12 amino acids. The CDR3 DNA reads as TGCAGCGTGGGGGGCAGGGACCAGCCCCAGCATTTT. As protein: CSVGGRDQPQHF.

This rearrangement joins TRBV25-1 to TRBJ2-7, with D hard to call. V lost 6 bases to trimming and J lost 4 bases, with 19 bases between them. This CDR3 is 15 amino acids long. Per germline, CDR1 MGHDK and CDR2 SYGVNS. In nucleotides, the CDR3 is TGTGCCAGCAGCCCCGGCCCAGGATTGGGGTACGAGCAGTACTTC. Amino acid sequence: CASSPGPGLGYEQYF.

The gene calls are TRBV5-1 and TRBJ2-1; 13 bases match TRBD2. V dropped 6 bases and J dropped 8; count of bases not matched to a gene: 14. This CDR3 spans 17 amino acids. In germline, CDR1 is SGHRS, CDR2 YFSETQ. The CDR3 DNA reads as TGCGCCAGCACCCCCCTAACTAGCGGGAGGGTTTTTGATGAGCAGTTCTTC. The encoded protein is CASTPLTSGRVFDEQFF.

With regard to this clone: One junction end does not reproduce the germline sequence, and a read error may be involved. This chain uses TRBV7-9 with TRBJ2-2; no clear D gene. The germline V gene has CDR1 SEHNR and CDR2 FQNEAQ (reference sequence). The CDR3 has 11 amino acids. CDR3 sequence (DNA): TGTGCCAGCCGCCCCTCCGGCGAGCTGTTTTTT. It is translated as CASRPSGELFF. The variable domain in full, completed from reference TRBV7-9 and TRBJ2-2, reads DTGVSQNPRHKITKRGQNVTFRCDPISEHNRLYWYRQTLGQGPEFLTYFQNEAQLEKSRLLSDRFSAERPKGSFSTLEIQRTEQGDSAMYLCASRPSGELFFGEGSRLTVL.

The rearrangement links TRBV9 to TRBJ2-2; 12 bases map to TRBD1. Germline assignment: CDR1 SGDLS and CDR2 YYNGEE. This CDR3 has 15 amino acids. The junction had 2 bases not matched to a gene; V was cut back by 3 bases and J by 5 bases. This CDR3 is CASSAGQGATGELFF. DNA of the CDR3: TGTGCCAGCAGCGCGGGACAGGGGGCAACCGGGGAGCTGTTTTTT.

Sample share makes this clone medium-sized. The gene calls are TRBV7-8 and TRBJ2-1; 8 bases are shared with TRBD2. The CDR3 spans 14 residues. Trimming at V came to 8 bases and at J to 5 bases, leaving 8 bases not matched to a gene. Germline CDR1 and CDR2: SGHVS and FQNEAQ. The CDR3 DNA reads as TGTGCCAGCGGGGGACTAGGCTATAACAATGAGCAGTTCTTC. Residues: CASGGLGYNNEQFF.

In the case of this clone: This CDR3 fails to terminate in the conserved phenylalanine or tryptophan, so it likely reflects a read error. The gene calls are TRBV20-1 and TRBJ1-1; D is unclear. Germline V lookup: CDR1 DFQATT, CDR2 SNEGSKA (reference sequence). The CDR3 has 14 residues. Trimming removed 3 bases at V and 5 bases at J, with 16 bases between. The CDR3 protein is CSASPSGLWTEAFL. CDR3 DNA sequence: TGCAGTGCTAGCCCCTCGGGCTTATGGACTGAAGCTTTCCTT.

The CDR3 nucleotides are TGTGCCAGTAGTCCCCTCTACAAGACCGGGGAGCTGTTTTTT. Its protein is CASSPLYKTGELFF. The chain couples TRBV19 to TRBJ2-2; D remains unclear. V was clipped by 5 bases and J by 5 bases, with 12 bases between them. This CDR3 is built from 14 residues. In germline, CDR1 is LNHDA, CDR2 SQIVND (reference sequence). Full variable domain (missing parts from reference TRBV19 and TRBJ2-2): DGGITQSPKYLFRKEGQNVTLSCEQNLNHDAMYWYRQDPGQGLRLIYYSQIVNDFQKGDIAEGYSVSREKKESFPLTVTSAQKNPTAFYLCASSPLYKTGELFFGEGSRLTVL.